One TCR beta chain is described in this entry. These data originate in a study of shared clonotypes between healthy human individuals. Sequenced by immunoSEQ multiplex PCR; TCRdb stores in-frame clones only, minus some. Seen here are 450,000 to 650,000 clones, around three quarters observed once, and the top ten hold 9.5% to 15%. The CDR3 runs to 19 residues. Germline assignment: CDR1 SQVTM and CDR2 ANQGSEA. With 5 bases clipped from V and 0 bases from J, the junction kept 15 bases outside the gene matches. V usage is TRBV29-1 and J usage is TRBJ2-1; 11 nucleotides align to TRBD2. The sequencing sample was made of PBMCs. The origin of this receptor is a woman aged 40-49 years in good health. Some clones in this sample may be carry-over from other donors' samples. The CDR3 spells CSVPTRRTSGWSSYNEQFF. The CDR3 DNA is TGCAGCGTTCCAACTCGCCGGACTAGCGGGTGGAGCTCCTACAATGAGCAGTTCTTC.